One sample yielded the 21 T cell receptor beta chains listed below, sequenced in a study of CD8 T cells in Susac syndrome. When the RNA was reverse transcribed, random hexamers were used with an input of roughly 0.45 to 1 ug. One entry per CDR3 protein results from TCRdb running MiXCR on the immunoSEQ multiplex PCR reads. The sample lists some 400,000 distinct CDR3 sequences, more than 80% seen once, with approximately 0.12% in the top ten. Source material: CD8+ T cells from PBMCs. Receptors originate from a human donor with multiple sclerosis.

The genes are TRBV20-1 and TRBJ2-2; perhaps TRBD2 as D (5 bases). V lost 6 bases and J 0 bases, leaving 23 bases between the germline ends. Germline V gives CDR1 DFQATT, CDR2 SNEGSKA (reference sequence). CDR3 length: 18 amino acids. CDR3 region: CSALDVRGISANTGELFF. The CDR3 DNA reads TGCAGTGCGTTGGACGTTCGGGGTATCTCTGCGAACACCGGGGAGCTGTTTTTT.

The chain is built from TRBV7-9 and TRBJ2-3; D possibly corresponds to TRBD2 (5 bases). The CDR3 is 15 amino acids. Germline V gene lookup returns CDR1 SEHNR and CDR2 FQNEAQ (reference sequence). The ends were cut back, 2 bases at V and 6 bases at J, with 15 bases in the middle. The chain's CDR3 is CASSLFGGAADTQYF. In DNA form, the CDR3 reads TGTGCCAGCAGCTTATTTGGTGGAGCGGCGGATACGCAGTATTTT.

This clonotype was seen just once. The chain employs TRBV4-1 and TRBJ1-1; 10 nucleotides agree with TRBD1. Germline-derived CDR1 and CDR2 are MGHRA and YSYEKL. Trimming removed 1 base from V and 1 base from J; junction bases left unmatched: 12. There are 19 residues in the CDR3. CDR3 sequence: CASSQVYSGQGWGNTEAFF. CDR3 bases: TGCGCCAGCAGCCAAGTATACTCGGGACAGGGGTGGGGGAACACTGAAGCTTTCTTT.

The chain employs TRBV7-9 and TRBJ2-7; possible D gene TRBD2, 5 bases. Germline CDR1 reads SEHNR; CDR2 reads FQNEAQ (reference sequence). Trimming stripped 6 bases from V and 0 bases from J, with 18 bases between. This CDR3 region has 16 residues. The chain's CDR3 is CASSSTTGKSSYEQYF. The CDR3 coding sequence is TGTGCCAGCAGTAGCACGACGGGGAAGAGCTCCTACGAGCAGTACTTC.

In its sample, this clonotype was seen a few times. Germline is not matched at one junction end, which may reflect a read error. CDR3: CASSLSENTEAFF. The DNA for the CDR3 is TGTGCCAGTAGTTTATCAGAGAACACTGAAGCTTTCTTT. The chain has TRBV27 and TRBJ1-1, with D unresolved. The CDR3 sequence is 13 residues long. Germline-derived CDR1 and CDR2 are MNHEY and SMNVEV (reference sequence).

The chain joins TRBV4-2 to TRBJ2-3; 10 bases line up with TRBD2. CDR3 length: 17 amino acids. The V gene end was trimmed by 0 bases and the J gene end by 1 base; junction bases not matched to a gene: 4. The germline CDR1 and CDR2 sequences are LGHNA and YNFKEQ. CDR3 sequence: CASSQDGGTSGTDTQYF. The CDR3 nucleotides are TGTGCCAGCAGCCAAGATGGCGGGACTAGCGGCACAGATACGCAGTATTTT.

The rearrangement links TRBV4-1 to TRBJ2-7, with D unclear. The V gene's germline CDR1 is MGHRA and CDR2 YSYEKL. There are 14 residues in the CDR3. V lost 1 base and J lost 4, with 11 bases in between. The CDR3 sequence is CASSQAAGGYEQYF. In DNA, the CDR3 is TGCGCCAGCAGCCAAGCAGCCGGCGGTTACGAGCAGTACTTC.

This clonotype was detected only a few times. The chain recombines TRBV5-4 with TRBJ2-7; 11 positions match TRBD2. V shed 5 bases and J 2 bases; nucleotides not matched to a gene: 3. In germline, CDR1 is SGHNT, CDR2 YYREEE (reference sequence). The CDR3 contains 14 residues. Here the CDR3 reads CASSPGLAAYEQYF. In nucleotides, the CDR3 is TGTGCCAGCAGTCCGGGACTAGCGGCCTACGAGCAGTACTTC.

The gene calls are TRBV2 and TRBJ2-1; 10 bases fit TRBD2. CDR3 length: 14 amino acids. CDR1 is SNHLY and CDR2 is FYNNEI in the germline V gene. V was pared by 10 bases and J by 3 bases, with 6 bases of the junction left unmatched. The CDR3 loop reads CATLLAGNYNEQFF. In DNA, the CDR3 is TGTGCCACCTTACTAGCGGGAAACTACAATGAGCAGTTCTTC.

The chain carries TRBV27 and TRBJ2-7; 7 nucleotides match TRBD2. This CDR3 is built from 13 residues. Germline CDR1 reads MNHEY; CDR2 reads SMNVEV (reference sequence). Trimming cost V 5 bases and J 6 bases; bases outside gene matches: 7. CDR3 nucleotides: TGTGCCAGCAGTGCCGGGGGAGGGGTCGAGCAGTACTTC. Protein product: CASSAGGGVEQYF.

V is TRBV5-6 and J is TRBJ1-2; D ambiguous. Germline V gene data show CDR1 as SGHDT and CDR2 as YYEEEE. Trimming removed 4 bases from V and 2 bases from J, with 18 bases in between. This CDR3 region has 16 residues. For the CDR3, the DNA is TGTGCCAGCAGCGAGACGGACCGCGGGGAGAACTATGGCTACACCTTC. Translating it yields CASSETDRGENYGYTF.

The chain links TRBV27 to TRBJ2-2; tentatively, D is TRBD1 or TRBD2 (5 bases each). Trimming pared 5 bases from V and 4 bases from J, leaving 17 bases between. The CDR3 loop spans 16 amino acids. CDR1 and CDR2 (germline): MNHEY, SMNVEV (reference sequence). The CDR3 reads CASSLTTGPITGELFF. The DNA of the CDR3 is TGTGCCAGCAGTCTCACCACGGGACCCATCACCGGGGAGCTGTTTTTT.

The rearrangement uses TRBV3-1 and TRBJ2-1; TRBD2 is a possible D gene (6 bases). Deletions cut 1 base from V and 0 bases from J, with 19 bases between. Germline loops: CDR1 LGHDT, CDR2 YNNKEL (reference sequence). CDR3 length equals 19 residues. The CDR3 nucleotides are TGTGCCAGCAGCCAAGGTCTAAGTGGGGGACTGAGCTCCTACAATGAGCAGTTCTTC. It yields the protein CASSQGLSGGLSSYNEQFF.

The genes are TRBV9 and TRBJ1-1; 7 nucleotides agree with TRBD1. The germline V gene encodes CDR1 SGDLS and CDR2 YYNGEE. CDR3 size: 14 residues. V was clipped by 4 bases and J by 1 base; unmatched bases: 4. CDR3 loop: CASSNRGENTEAFF. In DNA form, the CDR3 reads TGTGCCAGCAGCAACAGGGGCGAGAACACTGAAGCTTTCTTT.

Points on this clonotype: At one end the junction does not follow the germline gene, possibly because of a read error. The gene calls are TRBV11-3 and TRBJ2-2, with D maybe TRBD2 (6 bases). The CDR3 has 16 amino acids. CDR1 and CDR2 (germline): SGHNT, YENEEA. The CDR3 protein is CASSLIPGDGTGELFF. CDR3 DNA sequence: TGTGCCAGCAGCCTTATACCGGGGGATGGCACCGGGGAACTGTTTTTT.

The J gene is TRBJ2-6, the V gene TRBV28; the D gene could be TRBD1 or TRBD2 (5 bases each). The CDR3 spans 17 residues. V lost 2 bases to trimming and J lost 0 bases, with 11 bases between them. Germline V CDR1 and CDR2: MDHEN, SYDVKM. CDR3 in DNA: TGTGCCAGCAGTTTAGGGGGATTATACTCTGGGGCCAACGTCCTGACTTTC. It translates to CASSLGGLYSGANVLTF.

The chain uses TRBV5-1 and TRBJ2-5; D uncertain. Germline V gene data show CDR1 as SGHRS and CDR2 as YFSETQ. Trimming pared 4 bases from V and 1 base from J, leaving 14 bases between. The CDR3 length is 15 residues. The CDR3 nucleotides read TGCGCCAGCAGCCCAGGCGGACGAACCCAAGAGACCCAGTACTTC. Residues: CASSPGGRTQETQYF.

DNA for the CDR3: TGTGCCATCAGTGAACAGGCGTCCTACGAGCAGTACTTC. Its protein is CAISEQASYEQYF. The genes are TRBV10-3 and TRBJ2-7; a possible D gene is TRBD1 (5 bases). In germline, CDR1 is ENHRY, CDR2 SYGVKD. This CDR3 contains 13 residues. V was pared by 3 bases and J by 1 base, with 7 bases between.

This clonotype was counted once. The chain joins TRBV20-1 to TRBJ2-7; possible D gene TRBD1, 6 bases. The V gene lost 3 bases and the J gene lost 1 base, with 10 bases spanning the gap. The CDR3 is 13 amino acids. The germline V gene encodes CDR1 DFQATT and CDR2 SNEGSKA (reference sequence). The CDR3: CSASRGASYEQYF. The CDR3 coding sequence is TGCAGTGCTAGCAGGGGAGCGTCCTACGAGCAGTACTTC.

The chain joins TRBV12-3 or TRBV12-4 to TRBJ1-2; no clear D. V shed 7 bases and J shed 8 bases, with 17 bases lying between them. This CDR3 region has 13 residues. CDR3 sequence (DNA): TGTGCCAGCACCATGAATATAGCAGACGGCTACACCTTC. Its translation is CASTMNIADGYTF.

CDR3 coding DNA: TGTGCCAGCAGTACGATCCTTTACGAGCAGTACTTC. This gives the protein CASSTILYEQYF. J is TRBJ2-7 and V is TRBV6-5; D remains unclear. V gave up 5 bases and J gave up 4 bases, with 9 bases separating them. The V gene's germline CDR1 is MNHEY and CDR2 SVGAGI. This CDR3 is built from 12 residues.